Listed below are T cell receptor beta chains from one sample, sequenced in a study of T-cell memory formation after mild COVID-19. TCRdb recomputed calls from the 5' RACE reads with MiXCR, one row per CDR3 protein. The table includes 250,000 to 400,000 distinct CDR3 sequences, approximately 14% detected once. The sequencing sample was made of PBMCs or a T cell subset sorted from them (not recorded which). The receptors originated from a man younger than 35 who had mild COVID-19 (a few samples of this study predate the infection). Cell type and time point are not known. The CDR3 runs from the conserved cysteine through the conserved F or W. The D gene is left open where the match is weak. Size is omitted from some rows. Given values are once, few, many or a class for expanded clones.

TRBV6-1	few	.	TRBJ1-2	TGTGCCAGCAGTCAGCAGCCTACACCTAACTATGGCTACACCTTC	CASSQQPTPNYGYTF
TRBV7-2	.	.	TRBJ2-2	TGTGCCAGCAGCTTAAAGGGGGATTTCACCGGGGAGCTGTTTTTT	CASSLKGDFTGELFF
TRBV4-3	many	TRBD1	TRBJ2-1	TGCGCCAGCGGGCCGTTGGGACAGGGAGGCAATGAGCAGTTCTTC	CASGPLGQGGNEQFF
TRBV4-3	.	.	TRBJ1-5	TGCGCCAGCACCGAGGGGGGTGGGACCGGTGAGTCCCAGCATTTT	CASTEGGGTGESQHF
TRBV7-6	few	.	TRBJ2-2	TGTGCCAGCAGCTTAGGGTGGTGGGTCGCCGGGGAGCTGTTTTTT	CASSLGWWVAGELFF
TRBV7-9	.	TRBD1	TRBJ2-5	TGTGCCAGCAGCTTAGGGACAGGTCGGGAGACCCAGTACTTC	CASSLGTGRETQYF
TRBV29-1	.	.	TRBJ1-2	TGCAGCGTCCGATCGAGTGCGGCCTATGGCTACACCTTC	CSVRSSAAYGYTF
TRBV12-3/TRBV12-4	few	TRBD1	TRBJ2-7	TGTGCCAGCAGTCCAGGGACAGGGGTACGCGAGCAGTACTTC	CASSPGTGVREQYF
TRBV24-1	.	TRBD1	TRBJ2-3	TGTGCCACCAGTGATCCAGGGACAGGGGGGCCAGATACGCAGTATTTT	CATSDPGTGGPDTQYF
TRBV27	.	.	TRBJ2-2	TGTGCCAGCGGGGCCGGGCCCGGGGAGCTGTTTTTT	CASGAGPGELFF
TRBV12-3/TRBV12-4	.	.	TRBJ1-3	TGTGCCAGCAGTAGGCGGGTTACTGGAAACACCATATATTTT	CASSRRVTGNTIYF
TRBV20-1	.	.	TRBJ1-1	TGCAGTGCTAGGGGAGGGGGGATCACTGAAGCTTTCTTT	CSARGGGITEAFF
TRBV6-6	few	TRBD1	TRBJ2-1	TGTGCCAGCAGCCCCCCGACAGGGGACGAAGGGTTCTTC	CASSPPTGDEGFF
TRBV20-1	few	.	TRBJ2-2	TGCAGTGCTAGACGACGGGGCCTCACCGGGGAGCTGTTTTTT	CSARRRGLTGELFF
TRBV6-2/TRBV6-3	few	TRBD1	TRBJ1-6	TGTGCCAGCAGGATTCAGGGGGTTAACTCACCCCTCCACTTT	CASRIQGVNSPLHF
TRBV5-1	many	.	TRBJ2-5	TGCGCCAGCAGCTTGGTCAGCGGCGAGACCCAGTACTTC	CASSLVSGETQYF
TRBV6-5	few	.	TRBJ1-1	TGTGCCACAAAAGGGCAGATCCCTGAAGCTTTCTTT	CATKGQIPEAFF
TRBV18	.	TRBD2	TRBJ2-1	TGTGCCAGCTCATCATCCGGGACTATGACTCAATCCTACAATGAGCAGTTCTTC	CASSSSGTMTQSYNEQFF
TRBV20-1	.	.	TRBJ1-6	TGCAGTGCTAGGTCACCAGGACTGGCTTGGCCCCTCCACTTT	CSARSPGLAWPLHF
TRBV6-5	.	TRBD2	TRBJ2-3	TGTGCCAGTACCCGTAGCGGGGCCCTCACAGATACGCAGTATTTT	CASTRSGALTDTQYF
TRBV12-3/TRBV12-4	few	.	TRBJ1-5	TGTGCCAGCAGCGCCCAGGGGCGGGTTCAGCCCCAGCATTTT	CASSAQGRVQPQHF
TRBV5-6	few	.	TRBJ2-3	TGTGCCAGCAGCTTGGAAGGGGCCCTCACAGATACGCAGTATTTT	CASSLEGALTDTQYF
TRBV5-1	.	.	TRBJ1-3	TGCGCCAGCAGCCAGGAAGGGGCAGGAAACACCATATATTTT	CASSQEGAGNTIYF
TRBV12-3/TRBV12-4	many	.	TRBJ1-1	TGTGCCAGCAGTGGGGGAGAGGGGGGTAACACTGAAGCTTTCTTT	CASSGGEGGNTEAFF
TRBV12-3/TRBV12-4	many	.	TRBJ2-6	TGTGCCAGCAGTTTTCGGGGTATTACTGGGGCCAACGTCCTGACTTTC	CASSFRGITGANVLTF
TRBV6-2/TRBV6-3	many	.	TRBJ2-1	TGTGCCAGCAGCCCAGCTTCTGAGCAGTTCTTC	CASSPASEQFF
TRBV18	.	.	TRBJ1-4	TGTGCCAGCTCACCAAGGGGGGCTACAGGGAATGAAAAACTGTTTTTT	CASSPRGATGNEKLFF
TRBV29-1	few	.	TRBJ2-7	TGCAGCGCGGGCTCCTACGAGCAGTACTTC	CSAGSYEQYF
TRBV12-3/TRBV12-4	.	TRBD1	TRBJ2-7	TGTGCCAGCACTGTGACAGGGGGGTACGAGCAGTACTTC	CASTVTGGYEQYF
TRBV6-2/TRBV6-3	few	.	TRBJ2-1	TGTGCCAGCAGTCGGGGGATCGCCTACAATGAGCAGTTCTTC	CASSRGIAYNEQFF
TRBV5-1	many	TRBD2	TRBJ2-5	TGCGCCAGCAGCTTGGAGGCCCGGGGGGGGGAGACCCAGTACTTC	CASSLEARGGETQYF
TRBV7-8	few	.	TRBJ2-1	TGTGCCAGCAGCCAACCGGCAGGCTCCTACAATGAGCAGTTCTTC	CASSQPAGSYNEQFF
TRBV28	many	.	TRBJ2-2	TGTGCCAGCAGTTTTGGACTCTCAATGGGGACCGGGGAGCTGTTTTTT	CASSFGLSMGTGELFF
TRBV6-5	few	TRBD1	TRBJ2-7	TGTGCCAGCAGTCCCACCGGGACAGGGCCCTACGAGCAGTACTTC	CASSPTGTGPYEQYF
TRBV20-1	.	.	TRBJ1-5	TGCAGTGCTAGTCGGACAGTAAATCAGCCCCAGCATTTT	CSASRTVNQPQHF
TRBV12-3/TRBV12-4	.	.	TRBJ1-2	TGTGCCAGCAGACCCTCTTGGGAGGGCTACACCTTC	CASRPSWEGYTF
TRBV5-1	.	TRBD2	TRBJ2-1	TGCGCCAGCAGCTCTAGCGGGGGGGCCTATGATGAGCAGTTCTTC	CASSSSGGAYDEQFF
TRBV7-2	.	TRBD1	TRBJ1-6	TGTGCCAGCAGCTTCGGGACAGGGAATAATTCACCCCTCCACTTT	CASSFGTGNNSPLHF
TRBV29-1	.	.	TRBJ1-1	TGCAGCGTTGAAGTCGACACTGAAGCTTTCTTT	CSVEVDTEAFF
TRBV6-2/TRBV6-3	few	.	TRBJ1-2	TGTGCCAGCAGTTACTCGGTTACAGGGAGTGACTATGGCTACACCTTC	CASSYSVTGSDYGYTF
TRBV3-1	.	.	TRBJ2-3	TGTGCCAGCAGCCAAGCGGGGGGCGGGGCAGATACGCAGTATTTT	CASSQAGGGADTQYF
TRBV10-3	many	TRBD2	TRBJ2-3	TGTGCCATCAGTGGTACTAGCGGGTCTCCAGATACGCAGTATTTT	CAISGTSGSPDTQYF